This TCR beta chain was sequenced for a study of early T cells in non-severe SARS-CoV-2 infection. Study background: Alpha and beta chains were unpaired, from unsorted whole-blood bulk RNA.

With V trimmed by 7 bases and J by 4 bases, 10 bases remained unmatched. Germline lookup yields CDR1 SGHRS and CDR2 YFSETQ. This CDR3 has 15 amino acids. As part of library construction, unique molecular identifiers were attached to individual cDNA molecules. A single record per CDR3 protein comes from TCRdb applying MiXCR to the 5' RACE reads. The sample consists of about 83,000 distinct CDR3 sequences, 9% to 15% of them appearing once. This chain links TRBV5-1 with TRBJ2-1; 8 bases fit TRBD2. The sequence was obtained from an adult who was a healthcare worker with PCR-confirmed SARS-CoV-2 infection or an uninfected control (not recorded which). Sequencing input: whole blood. The CDR3 region has the DNA TGCGCCAGCGGGGGAGCGGGGGAGGTTTACAATGAGCAGTTCTTC. This gives the protein CASGGAGEVYNEQFF.